The 30 T cell receptor beta chains in this list originate from one sample, sequenced in a study of OX40 agonist ivuxolimab in advanced cancers. Data came from immunoSEQ multiplex PCR; TCRdb stores just in-frame clones and leaves some out. The sample carries about 35,000 clones, 65% to 75% recorded once. This sample comprised CD4+ or CD8+ T cells sorted from blood, obtained in a trial of the OX40 agonist ivuxolimab. The receptor source for this set is an adult with an advanced solid tumor such as melanoma, head and neck, liver or kidney cancer.

The chain combines TRBV19 with TRBJ1-5, with TRBD1 matching 7 bases. There are 14 residues in the CDR3. V lost 4 bases, J lost 4 bases, and 4 bases stayed unmatched. CDR1 and CDR2 from the germline V gene are LNHDA and SQIVND (reference sequence). CDR3 nucleotide sequence: TGTGCCAGTAGTACTACAGGGGATAATCAGCCCCAGCATTTT. Amino acid sequence: CASSTTGDNQPQHF.

This sequence joins TRBV7-9 and TRBJ1-1, with TRBD1 matching over 11 bases. This CDR3 has 16 residues. After removal of 5 bases from V and 6 bases from J, the junction contained 11 bases not matched to a gene. The V gene's germline CDR1 is SEHNR and CDR2 FQNEAQ (reference sequence). In nucleotides, the CDR3 is TGTGCCAGCAGCCTCCCCGGACAGGGGGCTCCCTCTGAAGCTTTCTTT. Its protein product is CASSLPGQGAPSEAFF.

The rearrangement uses TRBV19 and TRBJ2-7, with 9 positions matching TRBD1. Germline CDR1 and CDR2: LNHDA and SQIVND (reference sequence). The J segment lost 5 bases and the V segment lost 5 bases, leaving 10 bases of the junction unmatched. The CDR3 totals 15 residues. CDR3 residues: CASSPGTGNINEQYF. DNA for the CDR3: TGTGCCAGTAGTCCTGGGACAGGGAATATCAACGAGCAGTACTTC.

This chain links TRBV4-1 with TRBJ1-3; D uncertain. The germline V gene encodes CDR1 MGHRA and CDR2 YSYEKL. The CDR3 covers 18 residues. With 0 bases removed from V and 8 bases from J, the gap between germline ends came to 23 bases. The CDR3, as DNA: TGCGCCAGCAGCCAAGACCCCGACCGGGCCCAGGAGGGCTACACCATATATTTT. Protein: CASSQDPDRAQEGYTIYF.

This CDR3 is CASSDSMSFGTEAFF. The DNA for the CDR3 is TGTGCCAGCAGTGACTCGATGTCATTCGGCACTGAAGCTTTCTTT. The chain combines TRBV6-4 with TRBJ1-1; no clear D gene. Deletions cut 0 bases from V and 4 bases from J, with 12 bases between. The CDR3 length is 15 residues. Germline assignment: CDR1 MRHNA and CDR2 SNTAGT.

V and J are TRBV5-1 and TRBJ1-3; possibly TRBD1 for D (5 bases). The CDR3 runs 15 residues. The germline CDR1 and CDR2 sequences are SGHRS and YFSETQ. Trimming removed 0 bases at V and 0 bases at J, with 7 bases between. The CDR3 region has the DNA TGCGCCAGCAGCTTGGGACAGCTCTCTGGAAACACCATATATTTT. Its protein is CASSLGQLSGNTIYF.

The chain carries TRBV7-2 and TRBJ1-5; 8 bases line up with TRBD1. The CDR3 totals 16 residues. Per germline, CDR1 SGHTA and CDR2 FQGNSA. Trimming took 3 bases from V and 0 from J; bases not matched to a gene: 4. The CDR3 DNA sequence: TGTGCCAGCAGCTTTTGGACAGGGCCTAGCAATCAGCCCCAGCATTTT. Protein product: CASSFWTGPSNQPQHF.

The chain has TRBV28 and TRBJ1-1; 7 nucleotides agree with TRBD1. The CDR3 has 15 residues. Losses at the gene ends were 5 bases for V and 5 bases for J; bases not matched to a gene: 11. Germline V gives CDR1 MDHEN, CDR2 SYDVKM. The CDR3 bases are TGTGCCAGCAGTGACGGGACAGCCAAAAGTACTGAAGCTTTCTTT. Translation: CASSDGTAKSTEAFF.

The chain recombines TRBV15 with TRBJ1-6; D is unclear. The length of the CDR3 is 15 residues. Germline CDR1 reads LNHNV; CDR2 reads YYDKDF (reference sequence). V dropped 0 bases and J dropped 9 bases, with 12 bases sitting between them. The CDR3 loop reads CATSRDPAASSPLHF. CDR3 DNA: TGTGCCACCAGCAGAGATCCAGCAGCAAGTTCACCCCTCCACTTT.

V is TRBV7-2 and J is TRBJ2-1; 10 bases line up with TRBD1. V lost 3 bases to trimming and J lost 8 bases; unmatched junction nucleotides: 7. Germline CDR1 and CDR2: SGHTA and FQGNSA. The CDR3 covers 15 residues. The CDR3: CASSFRQGASDEQFF. The DNA for the CDR3 is TGTGCCAGCAGCTTTAGACAGGGGGCCTCGGATGAGCAGTTCTTC.

The chain couples TRBV21-1 to TRBJ2-3; the table's D call TRBD2 went unverified against the DNA. TRBV21-1 is given as a pseudogene. The CDR3 spans 16 residues. The DNA of the CDR3 is TGTGCCAGCACCAACGGACGGGAAAATAGCACAGATACGCAGTATTTT. Protein: CASTNGRENSTDTQYF.

The chain uses TRBV7-9 and TRBJ1-2; a possible D gene is TRBD1 (6 bases). CDR3 length equals 15 residues. Per the germline V gene, CDR1 is SEHNR and CDR2 is FQNEAQ (reference sequence). Trimming pared 0 bases from V and 3 bases from J, leaving 11 bases between. The chain's CDR3 is CASSLAVGQHYGYTF. In DNA, the CDR3 is TGTGCCAGCAGCTTAGCAGTCGGACAGCACTATGGCTACACCTTC.

The chain joins TRBV14 to TRBJ2-5; the D gene is possibly TRBD2 (5 bases). The V gene's germline CDR1 is SGHDN and CDR2 FVKESK. The CDR3 loop spans 16 amino acids. V lost 1 base to trimming and J lost 2 bases, with 14 bases between them. The CDR3 here is CASSQGTRSRQETQYF. The CDR3 DNA sequence: TGTGCCAGCAGCCAAGGCACTAGAAGTCGGCAAGAGACCCAGTACTTC.

This clone has just a few counts. J is TRBJ2-7 and V is TRBV5-4, with D tentatively TRBD1 (6 bases). This CDR3 contains 14 residues. V was pared by 2 bases and J by 2 bases, with 11 bases between. Per germline, CDR1 SGHNT and CDR2 YYREEE (reference sequence). The CDR3 is CASSFTGSTYEQYV. The CDR3 DNA is TGTGCCAGCAGCTTTACAGGGTCTACCTACGAGCAGTACGTC.

V is TRBV2 and J is TRBJ2-3; 9 bases are a match to TRBD2. J gave up 6 bases and V 7 bases, and 5 bases lay outside the gene matches. In germline, CDR1 is SNHLY, CDR2 FYNNEI. This CDR3 is built from 13 residues. CDR3 in DNA: TGTGCCAGCAAAAGGACTAGCGCCGATACGCAGTATTTT. Its protein is CASKRTSADTQYF.

The rearrangement joins TRBV7-2 to TRBJ2-1; perhaps D is TRBD1 or TRBD2 (6 bases each). Germline V lookup: CDR1 SGHTA, CDR2 FQGNSA. V gave up 5 bases and J gave up 9 bases, with 14 bases separating them. The CDR3 sequence is 13 residues long. CDR3 nucleotides: TGTGCCAGCAGCCAACCGGGGGCGGGTGAGCAGTTCTTC. Its protein product is CASSQPGAGEQFF.

The CDR3 coding sequence is TGTGCCTGGAAGCGACCAGGGGGGGCCACCGGGGAGCTGTTTTTT. Its translation: CAWKRPGGATGELFF. The chain links TRBV30 to TRBJ2-2; TRBD1 or TRBD2 may be the D gene (7 bases each). The CDR3 is 15 residues long. The germline gives CDR1 GTSNPN, CDR2 SVGIG (reference sequence). V was pared by 4 bases and J by 4 bases, with 16 bases between.

The rearrangement links TRBV5-1 to TRBJ2-7, with D perhaps matching TRBD1 (5 bases). This CDR3 contains 14 residues. V was pared by 0 bases and J by 7 bases, with 14 bases between. Germline V gene data show CDR1 as SGHRS and CDR2 as YFSETQ. The CDR3 nucleotides are TGCGCCAGCAGCTTGGATGGCCAGGGTGGGGAGCAGTACGTC. As protein: CASSLDGQGGEQYV.

This clone was found a few times. The genes are TRBV6-5 and TRBJ1-2; 10 nucleotides match TRBD1. V shed 0 bases, J shed 5 bases, and the junction held 6 bases outside the gene matches. The CDR3 runs 16 residues. CDR1 MNHEY and CDR2 SVGAGI come from the germline V gene. The CDR3 coding sequence is TGTGCCAGCAGTTACTCTCGGACAGGGGGTAATTATGGCTACACCTTC. Its translation is CASSYSRTGGNYGYTF.

The gene calls are TRBV27 and TRBJ1-1; D may be TRBD1 (5 bases). The length of the CDR3 is 14 residues. Germline V gene data show CDR1 as MNHEY and CDR2 as SMNVEV (reference sequence). With 2 bases removed from V and 5 bases from J, the gap between germline ends came to 12 bases. CDR3 in DNA: TGTGCCAGCAGTTTAAGTCGGGGCCAGACTGAAGCTTTCTTT. This gives the protein CASSLSRGQTEAFF.

The chain links TRBV7-8 to TRBJ2-1; no firm D call. Germline lookup yields CDR1 SGHVS and CDR2 FQNEAQ. V was shortened by 2 bases and J by 9 bases, with 14 bases between the two germline ends. The CDR3 sequence is 14 residues long. The CDR3: CASSLKVWVSEQFF. CDR3 DNA sequence: TGTGCCAGCAGCTTAAAAGTGTGGGTCAGTGAGCAGTTCTTC.

As DNA, the CDR3 is TGTGCCAGCAGTTACTCGAGCACTCCCTACAATGAGCAGTTCTTC. Translation gives CASSYSSTPYNEQFF. This rearrangement joins TRBV6-5 to TRBJ2-1; no clear D gene. The CDR3 contains 15 residues. Trimming removed 0 bases from V and 2 bases from J, with 8 bases in between. The germline V gene has CDR1 MNHEY and CDR2 SVGAGI.

The chain combines TRBV21-1 with TRBJ2-7; TRBD2 was called by the table and not checked on the DNA. TRBV21-1 is described as a pseudogene. CDR3 size: 16 residues. The CDR3 reads CASSPPRGEGWVEQYV. The DNA for the CDR3 is TGTGCCAGCAGCCCCCCAAGGGGGGAGGGATGGGTCGAGCAGTACGTC.

The V gene is TRBV30, the J gene TRBJ2-5; D is uncertain. Trimming shortened V by 0 bases and J by 2 bases, and 7 bases separated the two germline ends. The CDR3 length is 13 residues. CDR1 and CDR2 from the germline V gene are GTSNPN and SVGIG (reference sequence). The CDR3 is CAWSVYLQETQYF. DNA of the CDR3: TGTGCCTGGAGTGTATACCTTCAAGAGACCCAGTACTTC.

The table lists this clone with a few counts. Other DNA sequences in this sample translate to the same CDR3. The chain recombines TRBV12-5 with TRBJ1-1; TRBD1 aligns across 7 bases. Germline lookup yields CDR1 LGHNT and CDR2 FRNRAP. V lost 0 bases and J lost 5; bases outside the gene matches: 0. CDR3 length equals 13 residues. The CDR3 DNA reads as TGTGCTAGTGGTTTGGTACAGGGGACTGAAGCTTTCTTT. Its protein product is CASGLVQGTEAFF.

V is TRBV6-1 and J is TRBJ1-2, with a tentative D call TRBD1 (6 bases). Germline values: CDR1 MNHNS, CDR2 SASEGT. The CDR3 is 15 amino acids. Trimming stripped 4 bases from V and 8 bases from J, with 20 bases between. Written as DNA, the CDR3 is TGTGCCAGCAGTGTTGGTGGATGGGGGGCTAAGGGCTACACCTTC. Translated, it gives CASSVGGWGAKGYTF.

Only one count was recorded for this clone. The chain uses TRBV11-2 and TRBJ2-7; 9 nucleotides agree with TRBD1. The junction had 10 bases not matched to a gene; V was cut back by 5 bases and J by 5 bases. The CDR3 runs 15 residues. Germline CDR1 and CDR2: SGHAT and FQNNGV. The CDR3 sequence is CASSDSGTGSHEQYF. DNA for the CDR3: TGTGCCAGCAGCGATTCCGGGACAGGGTCCCACGAGCAGTACTTC.

This chain uses TRBV11-2 with TRBJ1-1, with D hard to call. V gave up 1 base and J gave up 5 bases, with 11 bases separating them. This CDR3 region has 14 residues. CDR1 and CDR2 (germline): SGHAT, FQNNGV. The CDR3 DNA reads as TGTGCCAGCAGCTTAGCCGGGTTCTTAACTGAAGCTTTCTTT. Translation: CASSLAGFLTEAFF.

The rearrangement uses TRBV14 and TRBJ1-4, with no clear D. Germline CDR1 is SGHDN and CDR2 is FVKESK. V lost 1 base to trimming and J lost 5 bases, with 11 bases between them. CDR3 length equals 15 residues. In DNA, the CDR3 is TGTGCCAGCAGCCAAGCGACGCTTTGGAATGAAAAACTGTTTTTT. Amino acids: CASSQATLWNEKLFF.

The chain couples TRBV25-1 to TRBJ1-6; D perhaps matches TRBD1 (5 bases). V lost 5 bases, J lost 11 bases, and 19 bases lay in between. The CDR3 runs to 15 residues. Germline assignment: CDR1 MGHDK and CDR2 SYGVNS. CDR3 coding DNA: TGTGCCAGCAGTACCAACTGGGGACTAGGAACACCCCTCCACTTT. It codes for CASSTNWGLGTPLHF.